This TCR beta chain derives from a study of T cell responses to AZD1222 COVID-19 vaccine. Profiled with immunoSEQ multiplex PCR; TCRdb holds only in-frame clones, not every one. Of 120,000 to 150,000 clones listed, roughly nine tenths are singletons. Germline V gives CDR1 MNHEY, CDR2 SVGAGI. The CDR3 runs 14 residues. Trimming took off 2 bases at V and 3 bases at J, with 10 bases between the two ends. The genes are TRBV6-5 and TRBJ1-1; possible D gene TRBD1, 5 bases. The source is an adult who received the AZD1222 COVID-19 vaccine. Source: peripheral blood, taken 28 days after the second AZD1222 dose. CDR3 nucleotides: TGTGCCAGCAGTTACAGGGTGGGACACACTGAAGCTTTCTTT. Translating gives CASSYRVGHTEAFF.